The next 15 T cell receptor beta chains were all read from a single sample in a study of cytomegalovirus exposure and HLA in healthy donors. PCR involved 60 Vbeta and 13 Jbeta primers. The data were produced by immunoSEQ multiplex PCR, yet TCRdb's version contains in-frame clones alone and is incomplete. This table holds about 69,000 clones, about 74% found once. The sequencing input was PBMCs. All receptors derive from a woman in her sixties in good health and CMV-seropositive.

The CDR3 spells CASSAGQGASDTQYF. As DNA, the CDR3 is TGTGCCAGTAGTGCGGGACAGGGGGCTTCAGATACGCAGTATTTT. The chain recombines TRBV19 with TRBJ2-3; 12 positions match TRBD1. CDR1 and CDR2 from the germline V gene are LNHDA and SQIVND (reference sequence). The J segment lost 4 bases and the V segment lost 5 bases, leaving 4 bases of the junction unmatched. CDR3 length equals 15 residues.

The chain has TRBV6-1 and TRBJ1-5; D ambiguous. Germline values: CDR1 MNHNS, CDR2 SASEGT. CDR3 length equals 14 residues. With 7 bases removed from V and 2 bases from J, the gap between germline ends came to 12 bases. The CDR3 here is CASKEALGNQPQHF. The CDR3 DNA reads TGTGCCAGCAAGGAGGCGCTAGGCAATCAGCCCCAGCATTTT.

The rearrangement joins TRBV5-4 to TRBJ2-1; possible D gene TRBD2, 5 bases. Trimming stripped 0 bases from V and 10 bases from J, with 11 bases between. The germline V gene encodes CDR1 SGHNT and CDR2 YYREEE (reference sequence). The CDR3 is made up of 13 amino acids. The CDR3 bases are TGTGCCAGCAGCTTGGATTCGGGAACCGAGCAGTTCTTC. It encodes CASSLDSGTEQFF. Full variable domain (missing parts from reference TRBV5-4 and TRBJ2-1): ETGVTQSPTHLIKTRGQQVTLRCSSQSGHNTVSWYQQALGQGPQFIFQYYREEENGRGNFPPRFSGLQFPNYSSELNVNALELDDSALYLCASSLDSGTEQFFGPGTRLTVL.

The DNA for the CDR3 is TGTGCCAGCTCACCACTGCAAACTATTGACACTGAAGCTTTCTTT. It translates to CASSPLQTIDTEAFF. J is TRBJ1-1 and V is TRBV18; D is unresolved. Trimming stripped 1 base from V and 3 bases from J, with 12 bases between. The CDR3 has 15 amino acids. In germline, CDR1 is KGHSH, CDR2 LQKENI.

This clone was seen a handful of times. CDR3 sequence (DNA): TGTGCCAGCAGTGAATATCCAGGGGCGAACACTGAAGCTTTCTTT. This gives the protein CASSEYPGANTEAFF. The chain links TRBV6-1 to TRBJ1-1; weak D call: TRBD1 (6 bases). The CDR3 has 15 residues. CDR1 MNHNS and CDR2 SASEGT come from the germline V gene. V dropped 2 bases and J dropped 1 base, with 11 bases sitting between them.

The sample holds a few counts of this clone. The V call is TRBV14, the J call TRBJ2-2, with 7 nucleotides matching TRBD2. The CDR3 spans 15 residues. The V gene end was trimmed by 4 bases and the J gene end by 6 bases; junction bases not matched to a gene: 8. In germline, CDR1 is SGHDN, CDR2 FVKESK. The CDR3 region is CASSPLAPGAGELFF. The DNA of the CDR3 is TGTGCCAGCAGCCCACTAGCGCCTGGGGCCGGGGAGCTGTTTTTT.

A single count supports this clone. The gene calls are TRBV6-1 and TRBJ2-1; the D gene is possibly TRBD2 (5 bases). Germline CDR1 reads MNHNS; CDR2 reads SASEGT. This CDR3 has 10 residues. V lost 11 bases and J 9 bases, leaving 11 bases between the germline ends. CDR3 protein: CAALGGEQFF. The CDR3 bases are TGTGCCGCCCTTGGAGGTGAGCAGTTCTTC.

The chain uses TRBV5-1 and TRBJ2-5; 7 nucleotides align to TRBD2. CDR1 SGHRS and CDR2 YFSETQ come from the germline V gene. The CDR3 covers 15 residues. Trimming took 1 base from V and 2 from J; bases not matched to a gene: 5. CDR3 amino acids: CASSLNLGGQETQYF. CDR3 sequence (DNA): TGCGCCAGCAGCTTGAATCTGGGGGGGCAAGAGACCCAGTACTTC.

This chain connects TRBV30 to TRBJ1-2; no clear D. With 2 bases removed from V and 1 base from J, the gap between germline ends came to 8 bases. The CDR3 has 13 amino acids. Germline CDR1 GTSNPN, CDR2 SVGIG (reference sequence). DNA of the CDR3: TGTGCCTGGAGTAGGACTCATAACTATGGCTACACCTTC. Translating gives CAWSRTHNYGYTF.

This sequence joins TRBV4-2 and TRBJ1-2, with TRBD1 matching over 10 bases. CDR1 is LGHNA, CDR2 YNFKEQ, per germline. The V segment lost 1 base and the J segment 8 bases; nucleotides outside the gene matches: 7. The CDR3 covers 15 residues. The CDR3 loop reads CASSQGDRGSEGYTF. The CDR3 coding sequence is TGTGCCAGCAGCCAAGGGGACAGGGGCAGTGAGGGCTACACCTTC.

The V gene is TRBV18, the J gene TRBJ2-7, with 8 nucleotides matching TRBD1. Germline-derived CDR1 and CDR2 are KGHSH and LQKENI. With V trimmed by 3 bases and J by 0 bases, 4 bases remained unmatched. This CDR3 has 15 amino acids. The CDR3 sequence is CASSPGQGGSYEQYF. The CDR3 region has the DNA TGTGCCAGCTCACCTGGACAGGGAGGCTCCTACGAGCAGTACTTC. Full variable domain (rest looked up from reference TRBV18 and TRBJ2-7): NAGVMQNPRHLVRRRGQEARLRCSPMKGHSHVYWYRQLPEEGLKFMVYLQKENIIDESGMPKERFSAEFPKEGPSILRIQQVVRGDSAAYFCASSPGQGGSYEQYFGPGTRLTVT.

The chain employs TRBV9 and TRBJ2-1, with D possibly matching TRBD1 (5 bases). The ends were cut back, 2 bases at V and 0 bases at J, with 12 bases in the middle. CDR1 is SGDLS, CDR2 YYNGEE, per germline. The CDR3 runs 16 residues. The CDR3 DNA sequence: TGTGCCAGCAGCGTTAGGACAACCTTCTCCTACAATGAGCAGTTCTTC. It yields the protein CASSVRTTFSYNEQFF.

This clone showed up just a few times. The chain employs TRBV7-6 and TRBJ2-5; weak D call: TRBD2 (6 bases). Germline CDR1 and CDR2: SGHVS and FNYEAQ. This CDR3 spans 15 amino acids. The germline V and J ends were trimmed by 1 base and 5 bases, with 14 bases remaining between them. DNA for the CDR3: TGTGCCAGCAGCTTAGGGACTACTGGGCTGGAGACCCAGTACTTC. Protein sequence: CASSLGTTGLETQYF.

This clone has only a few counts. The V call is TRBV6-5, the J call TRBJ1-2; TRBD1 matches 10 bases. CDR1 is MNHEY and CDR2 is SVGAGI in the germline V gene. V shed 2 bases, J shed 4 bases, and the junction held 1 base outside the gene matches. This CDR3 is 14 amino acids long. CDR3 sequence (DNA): TGTGCCAGCAGTTACGGGGACAGGGGCTATGGCTACACCTTC. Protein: CASSYGDRGYGYTF.

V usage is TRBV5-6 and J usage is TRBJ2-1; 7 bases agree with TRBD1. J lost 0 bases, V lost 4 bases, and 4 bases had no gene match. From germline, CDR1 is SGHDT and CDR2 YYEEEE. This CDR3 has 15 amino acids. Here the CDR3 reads CASSVRGSSYNEQFF. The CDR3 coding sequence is TGTGCCAGCAGCGTCAGGGGGAGCTCCTACAATGAGCAGTTCTTC.